This entry lists 9 T cell receptor beta chains sequenced from one sample in a study of early T cells in non-severe SARS-CoV-2 infection. TCRdb recomputed calls from the 5' RACE reads with MiXCR, one row per CDR3 protein. The sample has just over 95,000 distinct CDR3 sequences, 9.5% to 12% seen once. The material sequenced was whole blood. The receptors here all came from an adult who was a healthcare worker with PCR-confirmed SARS-CoV-2 infection or an uninfected control (not recorded which).

This clonotype has only a few counts. The J gene is TRBJ2-1, the V gene TRBV20-1; D is tentatively TRBD1 or TRBD2 (5 bases each). CDR3 length: 15 amino acids. V was pared by 2 bases and J by 9 bases, with 20 bases between. Per the germline V gene, CDR1 is DFQATT and CDR2 is SNEGSKA (reference sequence). CDR3 DNA sequence: TGCAGTGCTAGATCCGGGACCCTTTTGGGACGTGAGCAGTTCTTC. Its translation is CSARSGTLLGREQFF.

The sample holds many counts of this clonotype. The V call is TRBV19, the J call TRBJ1-2; 10 bases match TRBD1. This CDR3 is built from 14 residues. Per the germline V gene, CDR1 is LNHDA and CDR2 is SQIVND (reference sequence). J was trimmed by 10 bases and V by 7 bases; bases with no gene match: 12. The CDR3 protein is CASITPGQGFFYTF. The CDR3 nucleotides read TGTGCCAGTATCACCCCGGGACAGGGGTTTTTCTACACCTTC.

This clonotype was recorded at least ten times. V is TRBV29-1 and J is TRBJ2-3, with D unclear. V dropped 7 bases and J dropped 3 bases, with 14 bases sitting between them. The CDR3 loop spans 13 amino acids. Germline CDR1 reads SQVTM; CDR2 reads ANQGSEA. CDR3 protein: CSGHRSGTDTQYF. In nucleotides, the CDR3 is TGCAGCGGGCACCGGTCCGGAACAGATACGCAGTATTTT.

This clonotype has a count of ten or more. The CDR3 loop reads CASRSTSGMSYEQYF. Here the CDR3 DNA reads TGTGCCAGCAGGTCGACTAGCGGGATGTCCTACGAGCAGTACTTC. The chain recombines TRBV2 with TRBJ2-7, with 11 bases fitting TRBD2. Germline-derived CDR1 and CDR2 are SNHLY and FYNNEI. This CDR3 is 15 amino acids long. With 6 bases clipped from V and 1 base from J, the junction kept 5 bases outside the gene matches.

V gene TRBV6-6 combines with J gene TRBJ1-1; D is unresolved. V lost 2 bases and J lost 1, with 8 bases in between. This CDR3 is built from 14 residues. The germline V gene has CDR1 MNHNY and CDR2 SVGAGI (reference sequence). Written as DNA, the CDR3 is TGTGCCAGCAGTTACACGGAGGGGAACACTGAAGCTTTCTTT. Protein sequence: CASSYTEGNTEAFF.

The table lists this clonotype with many counts. This chain uses TRBV5-1 with TRBJ1-2; TRBD1 aligns across 10 bases. CDR1 SGHRS and CDR2 YFSETQ come from the germline V gene. The CDR3 spans 17 residues. Losses at the gene ends were 4 bases for V and 7 bases for J; bases not matched to a gene: 16. The CDR3 DNA follows: TGCGCCAGCAGCAGCCCGGACAGGGGGTCGTTTATCGGTGGCTACACCTTC. The encoded protein is CASSSPDRGSFIGGYTF.

The V gene is TRBV2, the J gene TRBJ2-3, with 8 bases matching TRBD1. The CDR3 contains 15 residues. Germline CDR1 and CDR2: SNHLY and FYNNEI. After removal of 4 bases from V and 4 bases from J, the junction contained 7 bases not matched to a gene. The CDR3 bases are TGTGCCAGCAGTGTAGGGGACAGGAGCTCAGATACGCAGTATTTT. Translated, it gives CASSVGDRSSDTQYF.

This clonotype turned up a few times. The chain combines TRBV5-1 with TRBJ1-6, with D possibly TRBD1 on 5 matching bases. V shed 4 bases and J shed 9 bases, with 20 bases lying between them. The CDR3 runs to 16 residues. In germline, CDR1 is SGHRS, CDR2 YFSETQ. The CDR3 protein is CASSPGGAGIGSPLHF. The CDR3, as DNA: TGCGCCAGCAGCCCGGGGGGAGCGGGCATCGGTTCACCCCTCCACTTT.

This chain connects TRBV7-8 to TRBJ1-6, with D unclear. The CDR3 spans 14 residues. Trimming left V 1 base short and J 7 bases short, with 8 bases between. Germline lookup yields CDR1 SGHVS and CDR2 FQNEAQ. CDR3 protein: CASSLVQLNSPLHF. DNA of the CDR3: TGTGCCAGCAGCTTAGTACAGTTGAATTCACCCCTCCACTTT.